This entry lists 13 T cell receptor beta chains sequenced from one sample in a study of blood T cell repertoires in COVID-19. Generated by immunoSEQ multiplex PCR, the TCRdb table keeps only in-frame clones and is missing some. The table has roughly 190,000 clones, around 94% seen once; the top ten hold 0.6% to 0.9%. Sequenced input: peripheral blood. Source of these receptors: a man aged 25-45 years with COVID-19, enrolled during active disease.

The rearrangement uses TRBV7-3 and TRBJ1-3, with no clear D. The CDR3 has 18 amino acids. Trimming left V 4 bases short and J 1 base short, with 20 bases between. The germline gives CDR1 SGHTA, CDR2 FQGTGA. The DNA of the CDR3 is TGTGCCAGCAGCTCAAGGAGGAGGCCGGGATCGTCTGGAAACACCATATATTTT. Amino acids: CASSSRRRPGSSGNTIYF.

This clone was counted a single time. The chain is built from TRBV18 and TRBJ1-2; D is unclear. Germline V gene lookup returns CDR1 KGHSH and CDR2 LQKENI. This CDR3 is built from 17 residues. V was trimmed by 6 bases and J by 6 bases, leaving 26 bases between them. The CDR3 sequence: CASSQQSDGSSENGYTF. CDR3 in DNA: TGTGCCAGCTCTCAACAGTCGGACGGCTCTAGCGAGAATGGCTACACCTTC.

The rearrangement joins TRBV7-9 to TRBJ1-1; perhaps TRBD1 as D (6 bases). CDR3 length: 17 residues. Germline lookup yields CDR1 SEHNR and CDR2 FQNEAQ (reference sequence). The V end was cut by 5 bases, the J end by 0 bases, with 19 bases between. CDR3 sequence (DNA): TGTGCCAGCAGCCTCGGGACACTTAAGTTCATGAACACTGAAGCTTTCTTT. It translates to CASSLGTLKFMNTEAFF.

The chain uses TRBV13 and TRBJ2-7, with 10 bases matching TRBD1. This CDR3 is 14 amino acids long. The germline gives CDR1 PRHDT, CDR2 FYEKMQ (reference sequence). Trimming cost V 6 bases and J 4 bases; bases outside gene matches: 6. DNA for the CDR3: TGTGCCAGCAGTTACCGGGACAGGGGATACGAGCAGTACTTC. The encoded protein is CASSYRDRGYEQYF.

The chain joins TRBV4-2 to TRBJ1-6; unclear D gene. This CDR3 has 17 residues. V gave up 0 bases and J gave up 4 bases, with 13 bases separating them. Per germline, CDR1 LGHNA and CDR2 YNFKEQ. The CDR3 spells CASSQETGRVYNSPLHF. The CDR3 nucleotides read TGTGCCAGCAGCCAAGAAACTGGTCGCGTTTATAATTCACCCCTCCACTTT.

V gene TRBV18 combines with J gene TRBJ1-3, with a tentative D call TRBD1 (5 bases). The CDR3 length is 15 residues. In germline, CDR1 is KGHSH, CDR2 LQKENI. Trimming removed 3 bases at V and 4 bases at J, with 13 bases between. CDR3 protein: CASSPEDISGNTIYF. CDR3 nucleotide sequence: TGTGCCAGCTCACCCGAGGACATTTCGGGAAACACCATATATTTT.

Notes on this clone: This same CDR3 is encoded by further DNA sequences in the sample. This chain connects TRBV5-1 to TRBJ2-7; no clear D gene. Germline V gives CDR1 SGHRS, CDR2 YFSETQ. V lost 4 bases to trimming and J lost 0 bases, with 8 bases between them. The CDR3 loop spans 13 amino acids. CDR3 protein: CASSLPSSYEQYF. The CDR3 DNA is TGCGCCAGCAGCCTACCTTCCTCCTACGAGCAGTACTTC.

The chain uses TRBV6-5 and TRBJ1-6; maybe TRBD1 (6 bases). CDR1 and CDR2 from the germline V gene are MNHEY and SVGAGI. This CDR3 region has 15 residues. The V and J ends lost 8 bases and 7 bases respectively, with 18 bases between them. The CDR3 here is CASGRSRGANSPLHF. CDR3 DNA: TGTGCCAGCGGACGGAGCAGGGGCGCGAATTCACCCCTCCACTTT.

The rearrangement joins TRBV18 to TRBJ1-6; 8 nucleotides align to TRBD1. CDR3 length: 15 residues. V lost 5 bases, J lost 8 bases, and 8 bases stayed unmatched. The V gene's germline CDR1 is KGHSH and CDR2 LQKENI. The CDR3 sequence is CASSYMDRDDSPLHF. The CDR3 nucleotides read TGTGCCAGCTCATACATGGACAGGGATGATTCACCCCTCCACTTT.

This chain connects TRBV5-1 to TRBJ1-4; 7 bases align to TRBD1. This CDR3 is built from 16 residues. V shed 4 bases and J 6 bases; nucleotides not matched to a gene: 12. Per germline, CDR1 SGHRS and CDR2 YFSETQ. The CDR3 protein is CASSPTGWGVYEKLFF. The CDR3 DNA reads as TGCGCCAGCAGCCCGACAGGGTGGGGGGTCTATGAAAAACTGTTTTTT.

CDR3 residues: CASSTTGHQPQHF. Here the CDR3 DNA reads TGCGCCAGCAGCACGACAGGGCATCAGCCCCAGCATTTT. The V and J genes are TRBV5-1 and TRBJ1-5, with TRBD1 matching 7 bases. Per the germline V gene, CDR1 is SGHRS and CDR2 is YFSETQ. With 4 bases clipped from V and 5 bases from J, the junction kept 3 bases outside the gene matches. The CDR3 sequence is 13 residues long.

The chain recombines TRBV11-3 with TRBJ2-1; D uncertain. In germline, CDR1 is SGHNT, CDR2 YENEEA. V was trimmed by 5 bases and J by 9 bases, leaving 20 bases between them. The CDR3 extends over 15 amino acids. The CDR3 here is CASSRDLRGEVEQFF. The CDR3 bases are TGTGCCAGCAGCAGAGACCTACGAGGTGAGGTTGAGCAGTTCTTC. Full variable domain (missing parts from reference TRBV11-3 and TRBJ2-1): EAGVVQSPRYKIIEKKQPVAFWCNPISGHNTLYWYLQNLGQGPELLIRYENEEAVDDSQLPKDRFSAERLKGVDSTLKIQPAELGDSAVYLCASSRDLRGEVEQFFGPGTRLTVL.

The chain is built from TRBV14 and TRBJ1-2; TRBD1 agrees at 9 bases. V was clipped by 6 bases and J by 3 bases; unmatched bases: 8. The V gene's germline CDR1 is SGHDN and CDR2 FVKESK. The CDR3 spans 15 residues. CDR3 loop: CASRKTGTGHYGYTF. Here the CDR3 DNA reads TGTGCCAGCAGGAAAACCGGGACAGGGCACTATGGCTACACCTTC. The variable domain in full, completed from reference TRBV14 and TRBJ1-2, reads EAGVTQFPSHSVIEKGQTVTLRCDPISGHDNLYWYRRVMGKEIKFLLHFVKESKQDESGMPNNRFLAERTGGTYSTLKVQPAELEDSGVYFCASRKTGTGHYGYTFGSGTRLTVV.